The following is a TCR beta chain sequence with its context. The data were obtained in a study of blood T cell repertoires in COVID-19. In the authors' methods: Reference gene primer amplification gave nucleated cell count estimates. The data were produced by immunoSEQ multiplex PCR, yet TCRdb's version contains in-frame clones alone and is incomplete. V, J and clone size reflect that table, while D and trimming were determined from the DNA. The sample holds roughly 83,000 clones, about 88% seen once. Trimming took off 2 bases at V and 0 bases at J, with 11 bases between the two ends. CDR1 is KGHSH, CDR2 LQKENI, per germline. The CDR3 runs to 16 residues.

The chain employs TRBV18 and TRBJ2-1; D gene ambiguous. The source material was peripheral blood. The sequence derives from an elderly man with active or convalescent COVID-19. This CDR3 is CASSPVLSSSYNEQFF. Written as DNA, the CDR3 is TGTGCCAGCTCACCAGTCCTTAGTAGCTCCTACAATGAGCAGTTCTTC.